This T cell receptor (beta chain) was identified in a study of T cells in Graves' hyperthyroidism and ophthalmopathy. This clonotype was counted many times. Trimming shortened V by 6 bases and J by 5 bases, and 17 bases separated the two germline ends. The CDR3 has 15 amino acids. Germline V gives CDR1 MNHEY, CDR2 SMNVEV (reference sequence). Amplification targeted TCR beta CDR3 regions from RNA transcripts. First-round RT-PCR of the TCR CDR3 relied on the HTBI primer set. MiXCR was run by TCRdb on the multiplex PCR reads, yielding one entry per CDR3 protein. The sample consists of some 510,000 distinct CDR3 sequences, around 20% of them appearing once.

The source of this sequence is a man aged 18 to 30 with Graves' hyperthyroidism. Sequencing used blood. The chain is built from TRBV27 and TRBJ1-5; no definite D call. CDR3 sequence reads: CASRPGPLWDQPQHF. Here the CDR3 DNA reads TGTGCCAGCAGGCCGGGCCCCCTCTGGGATCAGCCCCAGCATTTT.